The 15 T cell receptor beta chains reported below all come from one sample, sequenced in a study of Graves' ophthalmopathy and Graves' hyperthyroidism. Amplifying from RNA transcripts, the study obtained TCR beta CDR3 regions. First-round RT-PCR with HTBI primers preceded a second-round multiplex PCR. TCRdb used MiXCR to reprocess the multiplex PCR reads, holding one entry per CDR3 protein. The sample gives a few hundred thousand distinct CDR3 sequences, about a sixth of which show up once; 2.4% is in the top ten. Sequenced input: peripheral blood. These receptors were collected from an adult woman with stable Graves' hyperthyroidism.

There are many counts of this clonotype. The chain carries TRBV3-1 and TRBJ1-2; the match to TRBD1 covers 9 bases. The CDR3 has 17 residues. Germline lookup yields CDR1 LGHDT and CDR2 YNNKEL (reference sequence). V lost 4 bases to trimming and J lost 3 bases; unmatched junction nucleotides: 12. The CDR3 DNA sequence: TGTGCCAGCAGCCCTAACACGGGACAGGGAGCGGACTATGGCTACACCTTC. Translated: CASSPNTGQGADYGYTF.

This clonotype was seen at least ten times. An end of the junction does not agree with germline; a read error may underlie this. V gene TRBV12-3 or TRBV12-4 combines with J gene TRBJ1-1; no clear D. The CDR3 is 13 amino acids. CDR3 nucleotide sequence: TGCGCCAGCAGCTTGACTCGGGACACTGAAGCTTTCTTT. Residues: CASSLTRDTEAFF.

This clonotype was seen ten or more times. This chain joins TRBV20-1 and TRBJ1-6, with 7 bases identical to TRBD1. V was clipped by 2 bases and J by 4 bases; unmatched bases: 8. The CDR3 is 16 amino acids. The germline V gene encodes CDR1 DFQATT and CDR2 SNEGSKA (reference sequence). CDR3 loop: CSARTPGQRYNSPLHF. CDR3 coding DNA: TGCAGTGCTAGAACTCCGGGACAGAGATATAATTCACCCCTCCACTTT.

The rearrangement uses TRBV4-1 and TRBJ1-1; maybe TRBD1 (6 bases). This CDR3 has 13 residues. Germline values: CDR1 MGHRA, CDR2 YSYEKL. V dropped 4 bases and J dropped 11 bases, with 17 bases sitting between them. CDR3 bases: TGCGCCAGCAGCCCCGTAGAAGGGGGGGCTGCTTTCTTT. Protein sequence: CASSPVEGGAAFF.

This clonotype was found many times. The chain has TRBV7-3 and TRBJ2-2; 8 positions match TRBD2. The CDR3 totals 16 residues. V lost 5 bases and J lost 6; bases outside the gene matches: 11. Per the germline V gene, CDR1 is SGHTA and CDR2 is FQGTGA. CDR3 in amino acids: CASSPAPSGSPGELFF. CDR3 nucleotide sequence: TGTGCCAGCAGCCCTGCCCCAAGCGGGAGTCCCGGGGAGCTGTTTTTT.

This clonotype has at least ten counts. The chain is built from TRBV2 and TRBJ1-5, with D uncertain. Looked up from germline, CDR1 is SNHLY and CDR2 is FYNNEI. With 10 bases removed from V and 7 bases from J, the gap between germline ends came to 26 bases. This CDR3 spans 16 amino acids. The CDR3 spells CATAFYLNRGEQPQHF. DNA for the CDR3: TGTGCCACCGCATTTTACCTTAACAGAGGAGAGCAGCCCCAGCATTTT.

At least ten counts were recorded for this clonotype. The chain is built from TRBV28 and TRBJ1-2; 8 bases fit TRBD1. Germline values: CDR1 MDHEN, CDR2 SYDVKM. The CDR3 has 14 residues. Losses at the gene ends were 6 bases for V and 2 bases for J; bases not matched to a gene: 5. The CDR3 protein is CASRYRDRNYGYTF. The CDR3 nucleotides read TGTGCCAGCAGGTATCGGGACAGGAACTATGGCTACACCTTC.

At least ten counts were recorded for this clonotype. This chain links TRBV20-1 with TRBJ1-1; 12 bases agree with TRBD1. The CDR3 runs 16 residues. CDR1 is DFQATT, CDR2 SNEGSKA, per germline (reference sequence). The ends lost 5 bases at V and 5 bases at J; junction bases unmatched: 12. In DNA, the CDR3 is TGCAGTGCTCCTCCGGGGTCGGGACAGGGGGCTACTGAAGCTTTCTTT. Translated, it gives CSAPPGSGQGATEAFF.

This sequence joins TRBV27 and TRBJ1-5, with 9 bases aligning to TRBD1. The CDR3 sequence is 15 residues long. Germline values: CDR1 MNHEY, CDR2 SMNVEV (reference sequence). Trimming took 5 bases from V and 6 from J; bases not matched to a gene: 8. The CDR3: CASSNIRDRAQPQHF. In nucleotides, the CDR3 is TGTGCCAGCAGTAACATCCGGGACAGGGCTCAGCCCCAGCATTTT.

This clonotype was recorded many times. J is TRBJ2-7 and V is TRBV12-3 or TRBV12-4; tentative D call: TRBD2 (6 bases). The CDR3 length is 13 residues. Trimming took 0 bases from V and 3 from J, leaving 6 bases between them. CDR3: CASSLASGYEQYF. CDR3 sequence (DNA): TGTGCCAGCAGTTTAGCTAGCGGCTACGAGCAGTACTTC.

The gene calls are TRBV28 and TRBJ1-1, with a weak D call TRBD1 (6 bases). Germline V gene sequence: CDR1 MDHEN, CDR2 SYDVKM. Trimming pared 4 bases from V and 1 base from J, leaving 13 bases between. The CDR3 totals 15 residues. In DNA form, the CDR3 reads TGTGCCAGCAGTTCCACAGGGTCGACGAACACTGAAGCTTTCTTT. Translating it yields CASSSTGSTNTEAFF.

This clonotype showed up just a few times. The chain recombines TRBV4-1 with TRBJ2-7; D is unresolved. V was trimmed by 0 bases and J by 1 base, leaving 7 bases between them. The CDR3 has 14 amino acids. CDR1 and CDR2 (germline): MGHRA, YSYEKL. The CDR3 sequence: CASSQDGRSYEQYF. As DNA, the CDR3 is TGCGCCAGCAGCCAAGATGGAAGATCCTACGAGCAGTACTTC.

The sample holds many counts of this clonotype. The CDR3 coding sequence is TGTGCCATCAGCCGGGACAGGGCCGGGGAGCTGTTTTTT. The encoded protein is CAISRDRAGELFF. The chain recombines TRBV10-3 with TRBJ2-2, with 9 bases aligning to TRBD1. Germline trimming cut 6 bases from V and 6 bases from J; bases unmatched to any gene: 2. This CDR3 is built from 13 residues. Looked up from germline, CDR1 is ENHRY and CDR2 is SYGVKD.

This clonotype was seen a few times. This chain links TRBV15 with TRBJ2-7; 8 positions match TRBD1. The CDR3 is 14 residues long. CDR1 LNHNV and CDR2 YYDKDF come from the germline V gene (reference sequence). The J segment lost 2 bases and the V segment lost 9 bases, leaving 9 bases of the junction unmatched. Here the CDR3 reads CATATGVRTYEQYF. CDR3 sequence (DNA): TGTGCCACAGCGACAGGGGTTAGAACCTACGAGCAGTACTTC.

The chain uses TRBV4-1 and TRBJ2-5; D may be TRBD1 or TRBD2 (5 bases each). This CDR3 spans 16 amino acids. The germline V and J ends were trimmed by 0 bases and 4 bases, with 15 bases remaining between them. Germline values: CDR1 MGHRA, CDR2 YSYEKL. This CDR3 reads CASSQDYLGRGETQYF. DNA for the CDR3: TGCGCCAGCAGCCAAGACTATCTGGGACGTGGAGAGACCCAGTACTTC.